This T cell receptor (beta chain) was captured in a study of early T cells in non-severe SARS-CoV-2 infection. Study details: Unsorted whole-blood RNA was sequenced in bulk, leaving chains unpaired.

This clonotype was recorded at least ten times. As yet, its antigen is unknown. Trimming stripped 7 bases from V and 3 bases from J, with 10 bases between. Looked up from germline, CDR1 is SQVTM and CDR2 is ANQGSEA. The CDR3 consists of 11 residues. Study-wide results and caveats: CD4 and private specificities were missed by VDJdb matching, which favored anti-spike CD8 responses.

Attached unique molecular identifiers marked individual cDNA molecules. Each CDR3 protein is one row after TCRdb ran MiXCR on the 5' RACE reads. The repertoire has around 37,000 distinct CDR3 sequences, around 9% of them found once; the top ten carry about 13%. This sequence joins TRBV29-1 and TRBJ2-7, with TRBD2 as a possible D gene (6 bases). This receptor was identified in an adult who was a healthcare worker with PCR-confirmed SARS-CoV-2 infection or an uninfected control (not recorded which). The sample was whole blood. The CDR3 is CSGRRGYEQYF. The DNA of the CDR3 is TGCAGCGGGCGGAGGGGCTACGAGCAGTACTTC.